The TCR beta chain under discussion was sequenced for a study of control samples from healthy donors and cancer patients. The data were produced by immunoSEQ multiplex PCR, yet TCRdb's version contains in-frame clones alone and is incomplete. There are 120,000 or so clones in the sample; around 86% occur only once, and 8% to 9% lies in the top ten. Germline assignment: CDR1 SEHNR and CDR2 FQNEAQ (reference sequence). The CDR3 is 16 amino acids. V gave up 1 base and J gave up 3 bases; unmatched junction bases: 6. The V and J genes are TRBV7-9 and TRBJ1-5; TRBD1 matches at 7 bases. The sample taken for sequencing was blood. The sequence was collected from a man aged 40-55 years in good health. In DNA, the CDR3 is TGTGCCAGCAGCTTAGGGACACAGGGGATCAATCAGCCCCAGCATTTT. This sequence encodes CASSLGTQGINQPQHF.